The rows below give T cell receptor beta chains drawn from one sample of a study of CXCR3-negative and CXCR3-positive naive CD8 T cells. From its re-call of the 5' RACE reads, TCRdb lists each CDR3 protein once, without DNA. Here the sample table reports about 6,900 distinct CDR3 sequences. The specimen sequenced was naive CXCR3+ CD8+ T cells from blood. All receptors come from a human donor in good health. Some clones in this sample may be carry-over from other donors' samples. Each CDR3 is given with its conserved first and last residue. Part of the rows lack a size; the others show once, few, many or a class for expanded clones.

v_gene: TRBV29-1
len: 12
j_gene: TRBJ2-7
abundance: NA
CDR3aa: CSVAGTVYEQYF

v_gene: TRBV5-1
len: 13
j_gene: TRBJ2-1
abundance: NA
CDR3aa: CASSLPDTNEQFF

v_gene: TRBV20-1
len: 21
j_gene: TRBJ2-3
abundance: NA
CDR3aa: CSARDTRLAEYEQYGTDTQYF

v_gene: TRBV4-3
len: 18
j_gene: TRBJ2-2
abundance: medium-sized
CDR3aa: CASSFRLAGGLATGELFF

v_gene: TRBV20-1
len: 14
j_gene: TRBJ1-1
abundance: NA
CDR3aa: CSARDLYADTEAFF

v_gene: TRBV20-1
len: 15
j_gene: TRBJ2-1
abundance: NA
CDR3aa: CSAYPRLAGVGDQFF

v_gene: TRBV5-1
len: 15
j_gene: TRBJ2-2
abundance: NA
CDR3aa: CASSPKERGTGELFF

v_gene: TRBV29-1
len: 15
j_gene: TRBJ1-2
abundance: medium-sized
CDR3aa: CSVEPTGYGGYGYTF

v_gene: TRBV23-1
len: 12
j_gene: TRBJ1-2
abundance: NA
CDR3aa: CAIPPGAYGYTF

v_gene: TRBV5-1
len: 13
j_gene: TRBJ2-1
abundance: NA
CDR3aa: CASSLEANREQFF

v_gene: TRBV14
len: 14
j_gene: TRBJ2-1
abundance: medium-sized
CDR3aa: CASSQSGVYNEQFF

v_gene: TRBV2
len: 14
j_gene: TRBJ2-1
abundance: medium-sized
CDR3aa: CASSVGQGFDEQFF

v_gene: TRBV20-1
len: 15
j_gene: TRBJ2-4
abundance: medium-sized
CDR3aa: CSARGFLAGENIQYF

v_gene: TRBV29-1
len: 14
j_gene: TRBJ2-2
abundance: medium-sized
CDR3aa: CSVNTGWGTGELFF

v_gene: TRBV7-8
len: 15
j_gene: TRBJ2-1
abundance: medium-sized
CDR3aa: CASSSSGLAGNEQFF

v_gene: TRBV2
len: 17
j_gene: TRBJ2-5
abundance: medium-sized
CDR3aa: CASSDPGDSPIQETQYF

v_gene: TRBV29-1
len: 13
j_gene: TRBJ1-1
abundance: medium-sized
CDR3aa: CSVTLQGDTEAFF

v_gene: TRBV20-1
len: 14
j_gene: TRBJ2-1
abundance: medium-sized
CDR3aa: CSARDLGPANEQFF

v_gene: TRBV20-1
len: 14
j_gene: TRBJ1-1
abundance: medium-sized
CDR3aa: CSASMVDAGTEAFF

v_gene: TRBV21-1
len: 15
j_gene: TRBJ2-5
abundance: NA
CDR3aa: CASSKRQGISETQYF

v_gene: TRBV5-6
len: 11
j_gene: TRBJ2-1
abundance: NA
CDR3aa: CASSQLSEQFF

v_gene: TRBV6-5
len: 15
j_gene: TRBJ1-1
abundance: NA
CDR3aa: CASRPDAGTGDLAFF

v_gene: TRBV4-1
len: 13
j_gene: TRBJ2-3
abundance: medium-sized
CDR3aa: CASSQESPDTQYF

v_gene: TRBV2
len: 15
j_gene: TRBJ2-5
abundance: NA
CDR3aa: CASSDGQGDQETQYF

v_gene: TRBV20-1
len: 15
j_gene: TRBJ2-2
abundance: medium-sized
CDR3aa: CSARDFLAGAGELFF

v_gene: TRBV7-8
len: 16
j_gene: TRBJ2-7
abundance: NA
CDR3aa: CASSLVGGTPNYEQYF

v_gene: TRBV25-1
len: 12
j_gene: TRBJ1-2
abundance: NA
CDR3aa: CATFGTIYGYTF

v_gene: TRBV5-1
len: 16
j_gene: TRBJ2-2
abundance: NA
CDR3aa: CASSLDDRGLAGELFF

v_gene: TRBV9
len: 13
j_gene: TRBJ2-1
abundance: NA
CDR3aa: CASSVFDYNEQFF

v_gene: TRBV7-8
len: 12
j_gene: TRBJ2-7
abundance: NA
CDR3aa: CASSLRGFEQYF

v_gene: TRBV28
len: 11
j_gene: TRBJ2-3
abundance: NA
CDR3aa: CASRSGDTQYF

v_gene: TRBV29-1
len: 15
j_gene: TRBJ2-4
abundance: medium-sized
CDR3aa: CSVEDRVGTKNIQYF

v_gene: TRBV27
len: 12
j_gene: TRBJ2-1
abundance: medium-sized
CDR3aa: CASSLSGREQFF

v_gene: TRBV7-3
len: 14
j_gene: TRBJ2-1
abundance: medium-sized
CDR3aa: CASSSGTGDNEQFF

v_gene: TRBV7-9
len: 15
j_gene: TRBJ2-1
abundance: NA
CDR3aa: CASSSDREFDNEQFF

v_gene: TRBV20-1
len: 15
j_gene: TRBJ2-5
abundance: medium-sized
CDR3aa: CSARDSGQAQETQYF

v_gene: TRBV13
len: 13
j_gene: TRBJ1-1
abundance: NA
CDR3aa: CASSAGVKTEAFF

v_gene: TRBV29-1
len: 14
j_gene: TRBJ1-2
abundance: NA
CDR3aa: CSAVTTQGSYGYTF

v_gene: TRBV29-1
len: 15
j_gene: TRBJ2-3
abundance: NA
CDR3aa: CSVVAAGEETDTQYF

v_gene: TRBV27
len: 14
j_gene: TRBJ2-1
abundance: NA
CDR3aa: CASTPGQGYNEQFF

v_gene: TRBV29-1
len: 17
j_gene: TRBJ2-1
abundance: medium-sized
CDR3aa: CSVVGSGPPESYNEQFF

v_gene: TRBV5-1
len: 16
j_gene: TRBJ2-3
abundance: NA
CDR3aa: CASSFTEGGLTDTQYF

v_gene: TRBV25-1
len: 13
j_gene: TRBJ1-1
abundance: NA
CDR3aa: CASLGRGNTEAFF

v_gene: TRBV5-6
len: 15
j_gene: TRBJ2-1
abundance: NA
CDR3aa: CASSLLVGNYNEQFF

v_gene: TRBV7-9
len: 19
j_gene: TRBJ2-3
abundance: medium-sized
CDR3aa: CASSLAGTSGIGGTDTQYF

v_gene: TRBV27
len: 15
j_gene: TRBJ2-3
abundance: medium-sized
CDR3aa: CASSLGTSGGDTQYF

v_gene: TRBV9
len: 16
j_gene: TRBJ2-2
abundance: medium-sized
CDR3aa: CASSARLAEFTGELFF

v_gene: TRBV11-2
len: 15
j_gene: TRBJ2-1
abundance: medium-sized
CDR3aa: CASSPGAGAGNEQFF

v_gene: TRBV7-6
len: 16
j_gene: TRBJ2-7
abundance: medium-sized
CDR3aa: CASSHRTSGNTYEQYF

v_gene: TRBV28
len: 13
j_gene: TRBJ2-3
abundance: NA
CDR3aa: CASSHPGRNTQYF

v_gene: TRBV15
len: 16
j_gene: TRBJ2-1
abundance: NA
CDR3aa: CATSRTSRGTYNEQFF